Here is one TCR beta chain with its context. Trimming took off 5 bases at V and 0 bases at J, with 17 bases between the two ends. This CDR3 contains 17 residues. Per the germline V gene, CDR1 is MNHGY and CDR2 is SAAAGT. The record originates from a study of preoperative IRX-2 immunotherapy in early breast cancer. Here immunoSEQ multiplex PCR was the method, and the copy in TCRdb shows in-frame clones only, minus some. The profile shows 30,000 or so clones, about four fifths of them singletons. Sample treatment: preoperative locoregional IRX-2 cytokine immunotherapy. Patients received preoperative, locoregional IRX-2 cytokine immunotherapy in a phase Ib study.

Sample collection was performed from a patient treated with IRX-2 immunotherapy. The receptor's source is a human donor with breast cancer. The chain uses TRBV6-8 and TRBJ1-3; D gene uncertain. The CDR3 sequence is CASSRVPWANSGNTIYF. CDR3 sequence (DNA): TGTGCCAGCAGTCGCGTTCCCTGGGCGAACTCTGGAAACACCATATATTTT.